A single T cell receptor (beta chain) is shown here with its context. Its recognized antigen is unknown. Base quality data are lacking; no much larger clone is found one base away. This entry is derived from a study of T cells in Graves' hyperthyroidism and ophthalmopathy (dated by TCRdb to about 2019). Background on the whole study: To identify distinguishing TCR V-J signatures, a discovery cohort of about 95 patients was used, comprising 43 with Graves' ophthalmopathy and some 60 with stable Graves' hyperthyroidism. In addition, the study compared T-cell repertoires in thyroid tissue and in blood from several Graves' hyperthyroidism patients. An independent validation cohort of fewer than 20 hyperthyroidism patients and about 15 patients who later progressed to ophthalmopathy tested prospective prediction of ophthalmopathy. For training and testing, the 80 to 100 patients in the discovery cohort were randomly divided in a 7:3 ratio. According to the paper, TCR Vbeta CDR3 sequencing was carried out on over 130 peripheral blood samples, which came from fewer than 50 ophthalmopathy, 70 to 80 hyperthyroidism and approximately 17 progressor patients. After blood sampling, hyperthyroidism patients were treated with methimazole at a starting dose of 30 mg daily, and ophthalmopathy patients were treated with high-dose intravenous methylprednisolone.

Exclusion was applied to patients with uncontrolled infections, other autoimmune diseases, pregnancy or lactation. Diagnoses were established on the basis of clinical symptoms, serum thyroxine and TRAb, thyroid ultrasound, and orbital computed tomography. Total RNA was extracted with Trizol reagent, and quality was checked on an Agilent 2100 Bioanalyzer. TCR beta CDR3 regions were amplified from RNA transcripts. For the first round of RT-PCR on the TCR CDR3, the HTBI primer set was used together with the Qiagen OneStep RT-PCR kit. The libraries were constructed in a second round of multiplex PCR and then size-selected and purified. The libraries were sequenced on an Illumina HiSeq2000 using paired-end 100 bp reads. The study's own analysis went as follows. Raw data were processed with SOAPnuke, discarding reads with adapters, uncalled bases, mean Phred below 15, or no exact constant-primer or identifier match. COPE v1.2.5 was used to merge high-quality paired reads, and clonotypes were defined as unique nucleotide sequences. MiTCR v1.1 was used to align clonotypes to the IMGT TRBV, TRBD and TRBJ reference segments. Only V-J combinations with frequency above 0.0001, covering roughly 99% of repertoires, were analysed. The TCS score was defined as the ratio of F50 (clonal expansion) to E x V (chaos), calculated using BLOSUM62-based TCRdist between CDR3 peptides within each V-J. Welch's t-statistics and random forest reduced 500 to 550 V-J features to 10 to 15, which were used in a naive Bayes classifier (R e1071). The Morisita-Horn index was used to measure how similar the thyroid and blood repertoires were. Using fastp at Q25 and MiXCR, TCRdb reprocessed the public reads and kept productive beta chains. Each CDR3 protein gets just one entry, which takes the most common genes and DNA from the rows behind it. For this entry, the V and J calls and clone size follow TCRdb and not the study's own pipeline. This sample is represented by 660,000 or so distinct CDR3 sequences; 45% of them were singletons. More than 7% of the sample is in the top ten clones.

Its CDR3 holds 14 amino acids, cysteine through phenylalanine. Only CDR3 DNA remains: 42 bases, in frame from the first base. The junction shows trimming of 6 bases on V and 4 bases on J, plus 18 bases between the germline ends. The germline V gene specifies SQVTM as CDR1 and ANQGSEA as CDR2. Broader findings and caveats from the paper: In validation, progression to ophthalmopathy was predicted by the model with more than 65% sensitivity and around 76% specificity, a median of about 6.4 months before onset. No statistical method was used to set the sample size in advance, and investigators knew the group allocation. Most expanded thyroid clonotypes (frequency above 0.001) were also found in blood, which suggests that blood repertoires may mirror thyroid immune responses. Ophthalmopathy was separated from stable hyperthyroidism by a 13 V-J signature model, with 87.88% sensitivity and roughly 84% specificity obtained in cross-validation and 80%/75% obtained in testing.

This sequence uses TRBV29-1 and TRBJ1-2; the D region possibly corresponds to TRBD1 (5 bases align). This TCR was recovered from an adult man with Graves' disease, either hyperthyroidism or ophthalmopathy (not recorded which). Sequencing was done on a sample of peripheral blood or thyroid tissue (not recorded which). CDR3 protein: CSVPGGGVVYGYTF. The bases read TGCAGCGTCCCCGGAGGAGGGGTAGTCTATGGCTACACCTTC.